The 9 T cell receptor beta chains below come from one sample, sequenced in a study of glioma-infiltrating T cells. Amplification of TCR alpha and beta CDR3 regions from RNA used iRepertoire nested multiplex PCR. TCRdb recomputed calls from the multiplex PCR reads with MiXCR, one row per CDR3 protein. The table lists about 210,000 distinct CDR3 sequences, more than 30% of them singletons. Source material: glioma tissue, nonneoplastic brain tissue, or PBMCs (not recorded which). The receptors originated from a human donor with low-grade glioma or glioblastoma, undergoing nonglioma brain surgery, or in good health (not recorded which).

This clonotype was seen ten or more times. This chain uses TRBV6-2 or TRBV6-3 with TRBJ2-7; TRBD2 matches at 8 bases. The V and J ends lost 6 bases and 0 bases, in that order; junction bases with no gene match: 4. Germline CDR1 MNHEY, CDR2 SVGEGT. The CDR3 loop spans 14 amino acids. CDR3 DNA sequence: TGTGCCAGCAGAAGGACTAGCAGCTCCTACGAGCAGTACTTC. Protein product: CASRRTSSSYEQYF.

This clonotype was seen only a few times. V is TRBV12-3 or TRBV12-4 and J is TRBJ2-1; 7 nucleotides line up with TRBD1. The CDR3 covers 16 residues. V lost 4 bases to trimming and J lost 3 bases; unmatched junction nucleotides: 9. This CDR3 is CASSSLIRGNYNEQFF. The CDR3 bases are TGTGCCAGCAGTTCCCTAATCAGGGGGAACTACAATGAGCAGTTCTTC.

This clonotype was counted only a few times. The chain combines TRBV29-1 with TRBJ2-1; 8 bases map to TRBD1. Germline lookup yields CDR1 SQVTM and CDR2 ANQGSEA. The CDR3 has 13 residues. Trimming removed 7 bases from V and 0 bases from J; junction bases left unmatched: 2. The DNA of the CDR3 is TGCAGCGCCGGACAGGGCTCCTACAATGAGCAGTTCTTC. Translation gives CSAGQGSYNEQFF.

This rearrangement joins TRBV30 to TRBJ2-5; 7 bases are shared with TRBD1. V gave up 8 bases and J gave up 1 base; unmatched junction bases: 1. The CDR3 totals 11 residues. Germline CDR1 and CDR2: GTSNPN and SVGIG (reference sequence). The CDR3 DNA reads as TGTGCCGGGGACAGCCAAGAGACCCAGTACTTC. Its protein product is CAGDSQETQYF.

This sequence joins TRBV20-1 and TRBJ2-1; 10 bases are shared with TRBD2. The CDR3 runs 13 residues. The V segment lost 2 bases and the J segment 8 bases; nucleotides outside the gene matches: 3. Germline-derived CDR1 and CDR2 are DFQATT and SNEGSKA (reference sequence). CDR3 region: CSARLAGVYEQFF. In DNA, the CDR3 is TGCAGTGCTAGACTAGCGGGAGTATATGAGCAGTTCTTC.

This clonotype was seen ten or more times. The chain uses TRBV10-3 and TRBJ2-1; the D is unclear. CDR1 and CDR2 (germline): ENHRY, SYGVKD. Trimming cost V 3 bases and J 9 bases, with 9 bases left between them. This CDR3 contains 12 residues. CDR3 sequence: CAISEASGEQFF. CDR3 coding DNA: TGTGCCATCAGTGAAGCTTCGGGTGAGCAGTTCTTC.

This clonotype was seen repeatedly, ten times or more. The rearrangement uses TRBV25-1 and TRBJ1-6; D gene unclear. Per the germline V gene, CDR1 is MGHDK and CDR2 is SYGVNS. The CDR3 is made up of 14 amino acids. Trimming left V 5 bases short and J 5 bases short, with 10 bases between. The CDR3 region is CASSRAEDNSPLHF. The CDR3 DNA reads as TGTGCCAGCAGTCGGGCGGAGGATAATTCACCCCTCCACTTT.

This clonotype showed up many times. CDR3 sequence: CASSRDSSSYEQYF. The DNA of the CDR3 is TGTGCCAGCAGCCGGGACAGCTCATCCTACGAGCAGTACTTC. The rearrangement links TRBV12-3 or TRBV12-4 to TRBJ2-7; 7 positions match TRBD1. V lost 6 bases and J lost 1; bases outside the gene matches: 6. This CDR3 is built from 14 residues.

The rearrangement joins TRBV6-6 to TRBJ2-7; D gene ambiguous. Trimming shortened V by 5 bases and J by 2 bases, and 13 bases separated the two germline ends. CDR3 length: 14 amino acids. CDR1 is MNHNY, CDR2 SVGAGI, per germline (reference sequence). The CDR3 DNA reads as TGTGCCAGCAGTAGCCCGGTTGGGGCCTACGAGCAGTACTTC. It translates to CASSSPVGAYEQYF.